This entry is about one TCR beta chain. Its antigen remains unknown. The data originate from a study of cytomegalovirus exposure and HLA in healthy donors. On the study more broadly: One earlier analysis, a look at some 180 million T cells, found around 110 million unique TCR beta sequences. Findings and limits, study-wide: Later analysis placed DRB1 highest and HLA-C lowest in TCR association rates, which differed by HLA locus. In a later analysis, a genetic analysis reported fewer productive-TCR N-insertions in an Asian-associated ancestry cluster than the cohort average. Accurate prediction of HLA-A and HLA-B alleles (for most subjects) was reportedly achieved from TCR beta sequences.

This PCR relied on a set of 60 Vbeta primers and 13 Jbeta primers. The repertoire was sequenced with immunoSEQ multiplex PCR; TCRdb's copy has only in-frame clones and lacks some. The table records about 300,000 clones, around 86% of them present only once. The germline gives CDR1 PRHDT, CDR2 FYEKMQ (reference sequence). V was clipped by 4 bases and J by 2 bases; unmatched bases: 9. The CDR3 is 18 amino acids. The J gene is TRBJ2-6, the V gene TRBV13; the match to TRBD2 covers 9 bases. The sequenced material came from PBMCs. The TCR comes from a man in his forties in good health and CMV-seropositive. CDR3 DNA sequence: TGTGCCAGCAGCTCCCGAATAGCGGGAGTGGCTGGGGCCAACGTCCTGACTTTC. Residues: CASSSRIAGVAGANVLTF.